This T cell receptor (beta chain) comes out of a study of blood T cell repertoires in COVID-19 (dated by TCRdb to the early 2020s). About the full investigation: Samples covering the acute and convalescent phases of COVID-19 were provided by collaborators in the United States, Italy and Spain. The prospective study material was composed of cDNA or gDNA derived from T cells, B-cell-depleted T cells, or PBMCs. The dataset comprised deeply sampled blood TCRbeta repertoires from subjects exposed to, actively infected with, or recovered from COVID-19. The repertoires were released in a freely available public database meant as a resource for research on the immune response to SARS-CoV-2. The samples were drawn from the first 160 participants of the ongoing ImmuneRACE study and from 1,254 subjects provided by 6 global collaborators. A de-identified subject ID, COVID-19 status, age in years and sex were almost always included in the sample metadata. HLA class I and class II types, where available, came from metadata supplied by the sample provider rather than from assay-based typing. What the study reported, not specific to this receptor: Clinical and demographic metadata were provided uncurated, with the amount varying by source and participant.

V is clipped by 7 bases and J by 8 bases, and the sequence between their germline boundaries is 20 bases long. Reading the germline V gene (reference sequence) gives CDR1 LNHDA and CDR2 SQIVND. The CDR3 measures 15 amino acids from cysteine to phenylalanine. Only the CDR3 DNA stays, 45 bases, in frame from base 1. Samples from volunteer blood donors who had recovered from COVID-19 were contributed by a second Seattle source. The collaborating institutions used their own protocols to collect whole blood in K2EDTA tubes. For TCRbeta analysis, collaborator samples were shipped as frozen whole blood, as isolated PBMCs, or as DNA extracted from either sample type. With regard to this clone: Its antigen remains undetermined. The sample holds no much larger clone one base away, and base qualities are not on file.

TCRbeta CDR3 regions were amplified from genomic DNA using the immunoSEQ Assay, a bias-controlled multiplex PCR. Processing in the source paper ran as follows. The number of nucleated cells in each sample was estimated from the amplification of reference gene primers within the assay. Sequence reads were collapsed and filtered to measure the absolute abundance of every unique TCRbeta CDR3 rearrangement. For each sample, productive Simpson clonality was calculated as the square root of Simpson's diversity index across productive rearrangements. TCRdb stores this immuneACCESS table with in-frame sequences only. Part of the clones is absent; in the studies checked, under half of the shortfall reflects unresolved V genes, and no reason is known for the rest. Clone size and V and J calls were adopted from that table, with D and trimming inferred from the DNA. This sample holds approximately 150,000 clones; 70% to 90% were observed only once. Over 2% of the sample belongs to the ten largest clones.

Sequenced input: peripheral blood. The source of this sequence is a man aged 50 or older who had recovered from COVID-19. The chain employs TRBV19 and TRBJ2-2, with a weak D call of TRBD1 (6 bases match). The DNA sequence follows: TGTGCCAGTACTCACACAGGGTGGGGGTCTGGGGAGCTGTTTTTT. Its product reads: CASTHTGWGSGELFF.